This passage covers 16 T cell receptor beta chains from one sample sequenced in a study of blood T cell repertoires in COVID-19. Produced via immunoSEQ multiplex PCR; TCRdb's table is partial and in-frame only. The repertoire has 20,000 to 25,000 clones, approximately 91% of them found once; the top ten carry 7% to 8.5%. The sample taken for sequencing was peripheral blood. The receptors were gathered from a man between 70 and 80 years old with active COVID-19.

The gene calls are TRBV5-4 and TRBJ2-2, with 8 bases identical to TRBD1. Germline CDR1 is SGHNT and CDR2 is YYREEE (reference sequence). The length of the CDR3 is 14 residues. Trimming took 4 bases from V and 6 from J; bases not matched to a gene: 5. The CDR3 loop reads CASSAKTGAGELFF. In DNA form, the CDR3 reads TGTGCCAGCAGCGCAAAGACAGGGGCCGGGGAGCTGTTTTTT.

The chain uses TRBV7-7 and TRBJ1-4, with 8 bases identical to TRBD1. This CDR3 contains 16 residues. With 5 bases clipped from V and 4 bases from J, the junction kept 9 bases outside the gene matches. Germline lookup yields CDR1 SSHAT and CDR2 FNYEAQ (reference sequence). The CDR3 DNA is TGTGCCAGCAGCACTTCGACAGGGGTAGGTAATGAAAAACTGTTTTTT. It encodes CASSTSTGVGNEKLFF. Based on the CDR3 plus reference TRBV7-7 and TRBJ1-4, the full variable domain is GAGVSQSPRYKVTKRGQDVTLRCDPISSHATLYWYQQALGQGPEFLTYFNYEAQPDKSGLPSDRFSAERPEGSISTLTIQRTEQRDSAMYRCASSTSTGVGNEKLFFGSGTQLSVL.

The chain recombines TRBV6-5 with TRBJ2-7; 7 nucleotides align to TRBD1. V lost 6 bases, J lost 2 bases, and 7 bases stayed unmatched. The CDR3 sequence is 14 residues long. Germline CDR1 is MNHEY and CDR2 is SVGAGI. The CDR3 DNA sequence: TGTGCCAGCAGCCCGACAGGGCTGACCTACGAGCAGTACTTC. Encoded protein: CASSPTGLTYEQYF.

This clone has only one observation. The chain couples TRBV6-5 to TRBJ2-5; TRBD2 matches at 10 bases. The CDR3 has 15 amino acids. Looked up from germline, CDR1 is MNHEY and CDR2 is SVGAGI. V was clipped by 6 bases and J by 2 bases; unmatched bases: 6. The CDR3 DNA sequence: TGTGCCAGCAGGGCCCTAGCGGGGGTTCAAGAGACCCAGTACTTC. This translates into CASRALAGVQETQYF.

The rearrangement joins TRBV18 to TRBJ2-2, with D perhaps TRBD1 (5 bases). In germline, CDR1 is KGHSH, CDR2 LQKENI. Trimming took off 4 bases at V and 0 bases at J, with 18 bases between the two ends. This CDR3 is built from 18 residues. CDR3 protein: CASSLTSVGRANTGELFF. The CDR3 DNA follows: TGTGCCAGCTCACTCACCTCGGTCGGCAGGGCGAACACCGGGGAGCTGTTTTTT.

This rearrangement joins TRBV11-2 to TRBJ2-3; D remains ambiguous. V lost 0 bases and J 6 bases, leaving 10 bases between the germline ends. The CDR3 runs 14 residues. Germline V gene data show CDR1 as SGHAT and CDR2 as FQNNGV. CDR3: CASSLDLQQDTQYF. The CDR3 DNA reads TGTGCCAGCAGCTTAGATCTCCAACAGGATACGCAGTATTTT.

V is TRBV18 and J is TRBJ2-7; 13 bases are shared with TRBD2. V trimming: 2 bases; J trimming: 5 bases; junction bases outside the gene matches: 3. The germline V gene has CDR1 KGHSH and CDR2 LQKENI. The CDR3 is made up of 15 amino acids. The CDR3 DNA is TGTGCCAGCTCACCATTACTAGCGGGAGGGGACGAGCAGTACTTC. Protein sequence: CASSPLLAGGDEQYF.

The chain recombines TRBV6-5 with TRBJ1-2; D gene unclear. The CDR3 covers 13 residues. The V and J ends lost 2 bases and 5 bases respectively, with 9 bases between them. Germline V gene data show CDR1 as MNHEY and CDR2 as SVGAGI. The CDR3 loop reads CASSYGNEYGYTF. CDR3 sequence (DNA): TGTGCCAGCAGTTACGGTAACGAGTATGGCTACACCTTC.

This sequence joins TRBV6-1 and TRBJ2-7; 10 nucleotides line up with TRBD1. The ends lost 0 bases at V and 0 bases at J; junction bases unmatched: 14. The CDR3 consists of 20 residues. Germline values: CDR1 MNHNS, CDR2 SASEGT. CDR3 residues: CASSEALIGQGVSSSYEQYF. Written as DNA, the CDR3 is TGTGCCAGCAGTGAAGCTTTGATAGGACAGGGGGTTTCAAGCTCCTACGAGCAGTACTTC.

A single count supports this clone. This chain connects TRBV2 to TRBJ2-5; possibly TRBD1 for D (5 bases). Per germline, CDR1 SNHLY and CDR2 FYNNEI. V lost 4 bases to trimming and J lost 4 bases, with 7 bases between them. The CDR3 is 12 residues long. DNA for the CDR3: TGTGCCAGCAGTGCAGGGTTAGAGACCCAGTACTTC. Encoded protein: CASSAGLETQYF.

J is TRBJ2-7 and V is TRBV5-1, with TRBD1 matching 10 bases. Germline lookup yields CDR1 SGHRS and CDR2 YFSETQ. V dropped 4 bases and J dropped 6; count of bases not matched to a gene: 7. This CDR3 comprises 14 residues. CDR3 nucleotides: TGCGCCAGCAGCGGGCCGGGACAGGGGCCCGAGCAGTACTTC. It specifies CASSGPGQGPEQYF.

This sequence joins TRBV10-3 and TRBJ2-1; D might be TRBD2 (6 bases). Trimming left V 0 bases short and J 1 base short, with 7 bases between. CDR1 is ENHRY, CDR2 SYGVKD, per germline. This CDR3 comprises 15 residues. CDR3 residues: CAISESGTSYNEQFF. CDR3 DNA sequence: TGTGCCATCAGTGAGTCCGGGACTTCCTACAATGAGCAGTTCTTC.

The chain uses TRBV4-1 and TRBJ2-5; D ambiguous. Trimming took 0 bases from V and 7 from J, leaving 15 bases between them. Germline V gives CDR1 MGHRA, CDR2 YSYEKL. The CDR3 has 15 amino acids. This CDR3 is CASSQETTLGGTQYF. As DNA, the CDR3 is TGCGCCAGCAGCCAAGAGACGACACTTGGTGGGACCCAGTACTTC.

By proportion, this clone is large (0.1 to 1%). The chain uses TRBV6-6 and TRBJ1-1; 7 nucleotides line up with TRBD1. Trimming took 6 bases from V and 1 from J; bases not matched to a gene: 5. The germline CDR1 and CDR2 sequences are MNHNY and SVGAGI (reference sequence). The CDR3 is made up of 14 amino acids. The CDR3 sequence: CASSPTGANTEAFF. The CDR3 region has the DNA TGTGCCAGCAGCCCCACAGGGGCGAACACTGAAGCTTTCTTT.

The chain links TRBV28 to TRBJ1-6; D gene uncertain. V gave up 5 bases and J gave up 8 bases, with 13 bases separating them. CDR3 length equals 14 residues. The germline CDR1 and CDR2 sequences are MDHEN and SYDVKM. CDR3: CASSRWASYSPLHF. The CDR3 bases are TGTGCCAGCAGTCGTTGGGCGAGTTATTCACCCCTCCACTTT.

The genes are TRBV10-1 and TRBJ2-7, with TRBD1 matching over 9 bases. CDR3 length equals 13 residues. Per the germline V gene, CDR1 is WNHNN and CDR2 is SYGVQD (reference sequence). Germline trimming cut 5 bases from V and 3 bases from J; bases unmatched to any gene: 2. The CDR3 protein is CASSRDRDYEQYF. The CDR3 DNA sequence: TGCGCCAGCAGTCGGGACAGGGACTACGAGCAGTACTTC.